Listed below are T cell receptor beta chains from one sample, sequenced in a study of blood T cell repertoires in COVID-19. Some clones are missing from TCRdb's copy, which holds only in-frame ones; the method was immunoSEQ multiplex PCR. The sample shows about 270,000 clones, 85% to 90% of them seen only once. What was sequenced was PBMCs or T cells enriched from blood (not recorded which). Receptor source: a woman between 18 and 29 years old who had recovered from COVID-19. CDR3s include the opening cysteine and the closing phenylalanine or tryptophan. Fields, in order: J gene, clone size, D gene, V gene, CDR3 protein, CDR3 DNA. D genes are given only for firm matches. Not every row has a clone size; where given, it reads once, few, many or a size class.

TRBJ2-2,.,.,TRBV10-3,CAIRAGTPTGELFF,TGTGCCATCAGAGCCGGGACACCGACCGGGGAGCTGTTTTTT
TRBJ2-4,.,.,TRBV5-4,CASSLWGGPLAKNIQYF,TGTGCCAGCAGCTTGTGGGGGGGCCCACTAGCCAAAAACATTCAGTACTTC
TRBJ1-1,once,.,TRBV7-9,CASSLEGAVGTEAFF,TGTGCCAGCAGCTTAGAAGGGGCTGTGGGCACTGAAGCTTTCTTT
TRBJ2-7,.,TRBD2,TRBV9,CASSVEGPSGGSDEQYF,TGTGCCAGCAGCGTAGAGGGGCCGAGCGGGGGGTCAGACGAGCAGTACTTC
TRBJ1-5,.,.,TRBV10-3,CAISEDQRRQPQHF,TGTGCCATCAGTGAGGACCAGAGGAGACAGCCCCAGCATTTT
TRBJ2-5,.,TRBD1,TRBV28,CASSFRAGGVETQYF,TGTGCCAGCAGTTTTAGGGCAGGGGGCGTTGAGACCCAGTACTTC
TRBJ2-1,.,TRBD2,TRBV27,CASGRTSGGHNEQFF,TGTGCCAGCGGCCGGACTAGCGGGGGGCACAATGAGCAGTTCTTC
TRBJ2-2,.,TRBD1,TRBV10-3,CAISDLGQGANTGELFF,TGTGCCATCAGTGACCTTGGGCAGGGGGCAAACACCGGGGAGCTGTTTTTT
TRBJ1-3,.,.,TRBV11-2,CASSSTGASGNTIYF,TGTGCCAGCAGCTCCACAGGAGCCTCTGGAAACACCATATATTTT
TRBJ2-1,.,TRBD1,TRBV14,CASSQPQGAYNEQFF,TGTGCCAGCAGCCAACCACAGGGGGCGTACAATGAGCAGTTCTTC
TRBJ1-3,.,TRBD1,TRBV4-2,CASSQTPGTGVGNTIYF,TGTGCCAGCAGCCAAACCCCCGGGACAGGGGTTGGAAACACCATATATTTT
TRBJ2-2,.,.,TRBV18,CASSPPGSLRDTGELFF,TGTGCCAGCTCACCACCGGGTTCCCTTCGGGACACCGGGGAGCTGTTTTTT
TRBJ2-5,once,TRBD2,TRBV19,CASSSPTSGFETQYF,TGTGCCAGTAGTTCCCCGACTAGCGGGTTCGAGACCCAGTACTTC
TRBJ1-2,.,.,TRBV20-1,CSATTGFGYTF,TGCAGTGCGACCACAGGGTTCGGCTACACCTTC
TRBJ1-1,.,.,TRBV3-1/TRBV3-2,CASRSGYTEAFF,TGTGCCAGCAGATCAGGGTACACTGAAGCTTTCTTT
TRBJ2-5,once,.,TRBV11-1,CASSSGPSQETQYF,TGTGCCAGCAGCTCGGGTCCGTCGCAAGAGACCCAGTACTTC
TRBJ1-2,once,.,TRBV19,CASSQRRGDLYGYTF,TGTGCCAGTAGTCAGCGCAGGGGCGATCTTTATGGCTACACCTTC
TRBJ1-1,.,.,TRBV7-6,CASSLGAGSTEAFF,TGTGCCAGCAGCTTAGGGGCGGGTTCCACTGAAGCTTTCTTT
TRBJ2-3,.,.,TRBV5-1,CASGPLGAGDTQYF,TGCGCCAGCGGTCCCCTGGGGGCCGGAGATACGCAGTATTTT
TRBJ1-4,few,.,TRBV18,CASSPPAGAPNEKLFF,TGTGCCAGCTCACCACCGGCGGGGGCCCCTAATGAAAAACTGTTTTTT
TRBJ1-4,.,TRBD1,TRBV19,CASSPHRGEDEKLFF,TGTGCCAGTAGTCCTCACAGGGGGGAAGATGAAAAACTGTTTTTT
TRBJ2-3,.,.,TRBV12-3/TRBV12-4,CASSLSDTQYF,TGTGCCAGCAGTTTATCGGATACGCAGTATTTT
TRBJ1-2,.,.,TRBV10-2,CASTKEGMNGYTF,TGCGCCAGCACAAAGGAGGGGATGAATGGCTACACCTTC
TRBJ1-2,.,.,TRBV19,CASSITGYTGYTF,TGTGCCAGTAGTATTACAGGGTATACTGGCTACACCTTC
TRBJ1-2,.,.,TRBV7-8,CASSRPRYGYTF,TGTGCCAGCAGCCGACCTCGTTATGGCTACACCTTC
TRBJ2-3,.,TRBD2,TRBV27,CASTLAGGLTDTQYF,TGTGCCAGCACCCTAGCGGGGGGGCTCACAGATACGCAGTATTTT
TRBJ1-5,once,.,TRBV19,CASTPLTQGSNQPQHF,TGTGCCAGTACTCCCCTGACCCAGGGTTCCAATCAGCCCCAGCATTTT
TRBJ1-1,.,TRBD1,TRBV19,CASNSGQWNTEAFF,TGTGCCAGTAACTCGGGACAGTGGAACACTGAAGCTTTCTTT
TRBJ2-1,.,TRBD2,TRBV5-1,CASRVAGGLDYNEQFF,TGCGCCAGCCGAGTAGCGGGGGGCCTCGATTACAATGAGCAGTTCTTC
TRBJ1-1,.,.,TRBV7-3,CASSSQWNTEAFF,TGTGCCAGCAGCTCCCAGTGGAACACTGAAGCTTTCTTT
TRBJ2-2,few,TRBD1,TRBV25-1,CASSVGDRDTGELFF,TGTGCCAGCAGTGTAGGGGACAGGGATACCGGGGAGCTGTTTTTT
TRBJ1-1,.,.,TRBV6-5,CASSWAGTEAFF,TGTGCCAGCAGTTGGGCCGGCACTGAAGCTTTCTTT
TRBJ2-3,.,.,TRBV19,CASSIGGGGTDTQYF,TGTGCCAGTAGTATAGGGGGCGGTGGCACAGATACGCAGTATTTT
TRBJ1-2,.,.,TRBV10-3,CAISPLGGGYGYTF,TGTGCCATCAGTCCCTTAGGAGGTGGCTATGGCTACACCTTC
TRBJ2-1,.,TRBD1,TRBV9,CASGQGLNEQFF,TGTGCCAGCGGACAGGGGCTCAATGAGCAGTTCTTC
TRBJ1-5,.,.,TRBV19,CASRDKGRPQHF,TGTGCCAGCCGGGACAAGGGCCGGCCCCAGCATTTT
TRBJ2-1,.,.,TRBV7-3,CASSAKTGTNEQFF,TGTGCCAGCAGCGCGAAGACAGGGACTAATGAGCAGTTCTTC
TRBJ1-5,.,TRBD1,TRBV19,CASSILGTGLQPQHF,TGTGCCAGTAGTATCCTAGGGACAGGGCTTCAGCCCCAGCATTTT
TRBJ1-2,.,TRBD1,TRBV6-9,CASSYSRRQGMAYGYTF,TGTGCCAGCAGTTATTCGAGGCGACAGGGGATGGCCTATGGCTACACCTTC
TRBJ1-5,.,TRBD1,TRBV3-1/TRBV3-2,CASSRTGNQPQHF,TGTGCCAGCAGCCGGACAGGGAATCAGCCCCAGCATTTT
TRBJ2-1,.,TRBD2,TRBV10-1,CASSPSRGARDEQFF,TGCGCCAGCAGTCCCTCGCGGGGGGCCAGGGATGAGCAGTTCTTC
TRBJ2-7,.,TRBD1,TRBV29-1,CSSMSPGGTYEQYF,TGCAGCTCCATGAGTCCAGGGGGTACCTACGAGCAGTACTTC
TRBJ1-1,.,.,TRBV9,CASSVESDTEAFF,TGTGCCAGCAGCGTAGAATCAGACACTGAAGCTTTCTTT
TRBJ2-5,.,.,TRBV2,CARTRGPRGRETQYF,TGTGCCAGGACCCGGGGGCCGCGGGGGAGAGAGACCCAGTACTTC
TRBJ2-7,.,TRBD2,TRBV3-1/TRBV3-2,CASSQSSGSYEQYF,TGTGCCAGCAGCCAGTCTAGCGGATCCTACGAGCAGTACTTC
TRBJ1-2,.,.,TRBV7-2,CASSATDSGYGYTF,TGTGCCAGCAGCGCAACGGACAGTGGGTATGGCTACACCTTC
TRBJ2-1,.,.,TRBV12-3/TRBV12-4,CASSPLYNEQFF,TGTGCCAGCAGTCCCCTGTACAATGAGCAGTTCTTC
TRBJ1-4,.,.,TRBV4-2,CASSQGVGAGEKLFF,TGTGCCAGCAGCCAAGGGGTAGGAGCGGGGGAAAAACTGTTTTTT
TRBJ2-2,.,.,TRBV3-1/TRBV3-2,CASSQTWGNGVTGELFF,TGTGCCAGCAGCCAGACATGGGGCAATGGGGTGACCGGGGAGCTGTTTTTT
TRBJ1-3,.,.,TRBV5-5,CASSLGWGVGNTIYF,TGTGCCAGCAGCTTGGGATGGGGAGTTGGAAACACCATATATTTT
TRBJ1-1,once,TRBD1,TRBV2,CASSSDRGLEAFF,TGTGCCAGCAGTTCGGACAGGGGGCTTGAAGCTTTCTTT
TRBJ1-2,.,TRBD1,TRBV5-4,CASSPTGEANYGYTF,TGTGCCAGCAGCCCTACAGGGGAAGCTAACTATGGCTACACCTTC
TRBJ1-2,once,TRBD1,TRBV27,CASKPRDRSDYGYTF,TGTGCCAGCAAACCCCGGGACAGATCCGACTATGGCTACACCTTC
TRBJ1-3,.,.,TRBV11-2,CASSLTGLSGNTIYF,TGTGCCAGCAGCTTAACGGGTCTGAGTGGAAACACCATATATTTT
TRBJ1-4,once,.,TRBV20-1,CSASKSVATNEKLFF,TGCAGTGCTAGTAAATCAGTTGCAACTAATGAAAAACTGTTTTTT
TRBJ1-1,.,.,TRBV10-1,CASSDSINTEAFF,TGCGCCAGCAGTGACAGTATTAACACTGAAGCTTTCTTT
TRBJ1-1,.,.,TRBV2,CASRGQGTEAFF,TGTGCCAGCAGGGGGCAAGGCACTGAAGCTTTCTTT